The present T cell receptor beta chain was sequenced within a study of CD8+CD57+ T cells in acquired aplastic anemia. Trimming took off 4 bases at V and 3 bases at J, with 13 bases between the two ends. The CDR3 loop spans 15 amino acids. Germline assignment: CDR1 LNHDA and CDR2 SQIVND (reference sequence). TCR beta VDJ combinations and CDR3 sequences were profiled from genomic DNA. TCRdb reprocessed the reads via MiXCR and lists one record per CDR3 protein. The repertoire holds approximately 80,000 distinct CDR3 sequences, with less than 85% as singletons. Those patients picked for sequencing had displayed CD8+CD57+ cell expansion on flow cytometry.

The TCR sequence derives from a human donor with aplastic anemia. The rearrangement links TRBV19 to TRBJ1-5; D possibly corresponds to TRBD1 (6 bases). The sequenced sample was sorted CD4+, CD8+, or CD8+CD57+ T cells (not recorded which) from PBMCs. The CDR3 DNA follows: TGTGCCAGTAGTAAGGGGGGCGGAACCAATCAGCCCCAGCATTTT. This gives the protein CASSKGGGTNQPQHF.